The 26 T cell receptor beta chains in this list originate from one sample, sequenced in a study of identical twins. TCRdb recomputed calls from the 5' RACE reads with MiXCR, one row per CDR3 protein. The sample has roughly 1,500,000 distinct CDR3 sequences; roughly 35% are singletons. Source material: cord blood. The receptor source for this set is a newborn girl in good health.

This clonotype was seen a few times. The chain has TRBV10-3 and TRBJ2-3; 10 bases are a match to TRBD1. The J segment lost 1 base and the V segment lost 6 bases, leaving 4 bases of the junction unmatched. The CDR3 spans 15 residues. Looked up from germline, CDR1 is ENHRY and CDR2 is SYGVKD. The chain's CDR3 is CAIRTGTGGTDTQYF. Here the CDR3 DNA reads TGTGCCATCAGAACCGGGACAGGGGGCACAGATACGCAGTATTTT.

This chain links TRBV15 with TRBJ2-7; D is possibly TRBD1 (6 bases). Germline-derived CDR1 and CDR2 are LNHNV and YYDKDF (reference sequence). This CDR3 has 17 amino acids. V lost 5 bases and J lost 7, with 27 bases in between. The CDR3 nucleotides read TGTGCCACCAGCGTCCAGACAGGAGAGCACCGGTACAATGAGCAGTACTTC. This translates into CATSVQTGEHRYNEQYF.

V usage is TRBV11-3 and J usage is TRBJ2-1; D may correspond to TRBD1 or TRBD2 (6 bases each). Germline V lookup: CDR1 SGHNT, CDR2 YENEEA. The V gene lost 5 bases and the J gene lost 5 bases, with 31 bases spanning the gap. The CDR3 spans 20 residues. CDR3 bases: TGTGCCAGCAGCACGCGAGGGACACTCTTGACTGGCGGGAACGACAATGAGCAGTTCTTC. This codes for CASSTRGTLLTGGNDNEQFF.

The gene calls are TRBV3-1 and TRBJ2-1; 8 bases map to TRBD2. This CDR3 is built from 17 residues. CDR1 LGHDT and CDR2 YNNKEL come from the germline V gene (reference sequence). V dropped 2 bases and J dropped 10; count of bases not matched to a gene: 16. The DNA of the CDR3 is TGTGCCAGCAGCCAAATGTCGAGCGGACTAGCCCCCTACGAGCAGTTCTTC. This translates into CASSQMSSGLAPYEQFF.

This clonotype came up a few times. The chain has TRBV20-1 and TRBJ2-7; 10 nucleotides line up with TRBD2. With V trimmed by 4 bases and J by 0 bases, 9 bases remained unmatched. Per the germline V gene, CDR1 is DFQATT and CDR2 is SNEGSKA (reference sequence). This CDR3 comprises 16 residues. CDR3 region: CSATTRTSGHSYEQYF. CDR3 bases: TGCAGTGCTACGACACGGACTAGCGGCCACTCCTACGAGCAGTACTTC.

The gene calls are TRBV20-1 and TRBJ2-5; 10 bases map to TRBD2. The CDR3 length is 14 residues. Germline V gene lookup returns CDR1 DFQATT and CDR2 SNEGSKA (reference sequence). With V trimmed by 6 bases and J by 4 bases, 8 bases remained unmatched. CDR3: CSAELAGVVETQYF. CDR3 DNA: TGCAGTGCGGAGCTAGCGGGAGTGGTAGAGACCCAGTACTTC.

This clonotype has at least ten counts. The rearrangement links TRBV5-1 to TRBJ1-5; no clear D gene. Between the trimmed V and J ends, which lost 1 base and 6 bases, there was a span of 5 bases. The CDR3 runs to 12 residues. Germline V gives CDR1 SGHRS, CDR2 YFSETQ. In nucleotides, the CDR3 is TGCGCCAGCAGCTTGACGGGTCAGCCCCAGCATTTT. It specifies CASSLTGQPQHF.

This clonotype was seen a handful of times. The chain links TRBV10-2 to TRBJ2-6; D remains ambiguous. Germline V gives CDR1 WSHSY, CDR2 SAAADI. Trimming removed 4 bases at V and 0 bases at J, with 10 bases between. This CDR3 comprises 16 residues. The CDR3, as DNA: TGCGCCAGCAGTGGCTTTGACAACTCTGGGGCCAACGTCCTGACTTTC. It specifies CASSGFDNSGANVLTF.

The V gene is TRBV10-3, the J gene TRBJ1-1, with D maybe TRBD1 (5 bases). The CDR3 is 15 residues long. Germline V CDR1 and CDR2: ENHRY, SYGVKD. V was cut by 2 bases and J by 0 bases, with 10 bases left in between. The CDR3 DNA follows: TGTGCCATCAGTGAGCCAGGGAGCCTGAACACTGAAGCTTTCTTT. Translating gives CAISEPGSLNTEAFF.

In the case of this clonotype: Sequence at one end of the junction differs from germline and may be a read error. This chain uses TRBV7-6 with TRBJ1-1; no firm D call. The CDR3 has 12 residues. Germline-derived CDR1 and CDR2 are SGHVS and FNYEAQ. The DNA of the CDR3 is TGTGCCAGCAGCTTAGAAGGCACTGAAGCTTCCTTT. Protein: CASSLEGTEASF.

This sequence joins TRBV12-3 or TRBV12-4 and TRBJ1-2; possible D gene TRBD1, 5 bases. Trimming removed 6 bases from V and 4 bases from J, with 18 bases in between. The CDR3 runs 15 residues. CDR3 coding DNA: TGTGCCAGCAGCTTGGGAGCGGGAAGGGGCTATGGCTACACCTTC. Its protein product is CASSLGAGRGYGYTF.

The J gene is TRBJ2-4, the V gene TRBV20-1; 8 bases fit TRBD2. Germline V gene lookup returns CDR1 DFQATT and CDR2 SNEGSKA (reference sequence). CDR3 length equals 13 residues. This CDR3 is CTGAGGLYNEQYF. CDR3 bases: TGCACCGGTGCGGGAGGCCTTTACAATGAGCAGTACTTC.

This chain joins TRBV12-5 and TRBJ2-7, with D possibly TRBD1 on 6 matching bases. This CDR3 is 14 amino acids long. The V gene lost 2 bases and the J gene lost 7 bases, with 15 bases spanning the gap. CDR1 and CDR2 from the germline V gene are LGHNT and FRNRAP. The CDR3 DNA reads as TGTGCTAGTGGTTTGCGGACAGCCCACAATGAGCAGTACTTC. Translation gives CASGLRTAHNEQYF.

This sequence joins TRBV7-6 and TRBJ2-5; no clear D gene. CDR3 length: 14 residues. V lost 4 bases, J lost 3 bases, and 12 bases lay in between. Germline CDR1 and CDR2: SGHVS and FNYEAQ. For the CDR3, the DNA is TGTGCCAGCAGCTCCGACCTAGGGAAAGAGACCCAGTACTTC. It is translated as CASSSDLGKETQYF. Supplemented by reference TRBV7-6 and TRBJ2-5, the full variable domain reads GAGVSQSPRYKVTKRGQDVALRCDPISGHVSLYWYRQALGQGPEFLTYFNYEAQQDKSGLPNDRFSAERPEGSISTLTIQRTEQRDSAMYRCASSSDLGKETQYFGPGTRLLVL.

This clonotype was seen at least ten times. At one boundary the junction diverges from the germline segment, which might be a read error. J is TRBJ2-5 and V is TRBV12-3 or TRBV12-4, with 14 nucleotides matching TRBD2. This CDR3 is 16 amino acids long. For the CDR3, the DNA is TGCGCCAGCAGCCTGGGACTAGCGGGAGTCCAAGAGACCCAGTACTTC. Residues: CASSLGLAGVQETQYF.

The sample holds many counts of this clonotype. The CDR3 spells CASSFTGAVNQPQHF. As DNA, the CDR3 is TGTGCCAGCAGTTTCACAGGGGCGGTCAATCAGCCCCAGCATTTT. The chain is built from TRBV6-6 and TRBJ1-5, with TRBD1 matching over 7 bases. Per germline, CDR1 MNHNY and CDR2 SVGAGI (reference sequence). Losses at the gene ends were 4 bases for V and 3 bases for J; bases not matched to a gene: 6. CDR3 length equals 15 residues.

This clonotype was observed a few times. The CDR3 bases are TGTGCCATCAGTCGGATAGAGGGCTATGGCTACACCTTC. It is translated as CAISRIEGYGYTF. The gene calls are TRBV10-3 and TRBJ1-2; D is ambiguous. CDR1 and CDR2 (germline): ENHRY, SYGVKD. CDR3 length equals 13 residues. V lost 5 bases to trimming and J lost 4 bases, with 11 bases between them.

The chain carries TRBV12-3 or TRBV12-4 and TRBJ1-4, with a possible D match to TRBD1 (6 bases). V dropped 3 bases and J dropped 12 bases, with 17 bases sitting between them. The CDR3 is made up of 14 amino acids. The CDR3 bases are TGTGCCAGCAGTTTTGGGGTGTACAGGGAGGAACTGTTTTTT. Amino acid sequence: CASSFGVYREELFF.

V is TRBV4-1 and J is TRBJ1-4; D is ambiguous. Trimming removed 2 bases at V and 3 bases at J, with 13 bases between. The CDR3 is made up of 16 amino acids. Germline V CDR1 and CDR2: MGHRA, YSYEKL. The CDR3 sequence: CASSQYRLGSNEKLFF. Written as DNA, the CDR3 is TGCGCCAGCAGCCAATACCGGCTAGGCTCTAATGAAAAACTGTTTTTT.

This clonotype was detected only a few times. This chain joins TRBV7-2 and TRBJ1-4, with D tentatively TRBD1 (5 bases). V was clipped by 6 bases and J by 1 base, with 9 bases between them. The CDR3 runs 14 residues. Germline V gives CDR1 SGHTA, CDR2 FQGNSA. The CDR3 region has the DNA TGTGCCAGCAGGGGGCTCCAAACTAATGAAAAACTGTTTTTT. It specifies CASRGLQTNEKLFF.

The chain carries TRBV2 and TRBJ2-5; 13 nucleotides agree with TRBD2. The germline V gene has CDR1 SNHLY and CDR2 FYNNEI. The CDR3 runs to 17 residues. The trim removed 4 bases at V and 11 bases at J, leaving 16 bases unmatched. Here the CDR3 DNA reads TGTGCCAGCAGTGTGGGACTAGCGGGAATCTCCTACAATGAGCAGTACTTC. Translating gives CASSVGLAGISYNEQYF.

The chain couples TRBV12-3 or TRBV12-4 to TRBJ2-1, with 8 bases matching TRBD2. V dropped 1 base and J dropped 6; count of bases not matched to a gene: 8. There are 16 residues in the CDR3. This CDR3 reads CASSLVSGVIGNEQFF. In nucleotides, the CDR3 is TGTGCCAGCAGTTTAGTTAGCGGGGTAATCGGCAATGAGCAGTTCTTC.

This clonotype was detected only a few times. The chain joins TRBV20-1 to TRBJ2-5; 7 bases are a match to TRBD1. J gave up 1 base and V 3 bases, and 8 bases lay outside the gene matches. The CDR3 consists of 15 residues. Germline lookup yields CDR1 DFQATT and CDR2 SNEGSKA (reference sequence). The CDR3 sequence is CSASGDRTSQETQYF. The CDR3 DNA reads as TGCAGTGCTAGCGGGGACAGAACTTCCCAAGAGACCCAGTACTTC.

The genes are TRBV27 and TRBJ2-3; 7 bases match TRBD1. Germline trimming cut 2 bases from V and 4 bases from J; bases unmatched to any gene: 12. This CDR3 comprises 17 residues. CDR1 is MNHEY and CDR2 is SMNVEV in the germline V gene (reference sequence). CDR3 DNA: TGTGCCAGCAGTTTAAGCGCGGCAGGGGGTAACCCAGATACGCAGTATTTT. Its protein product is CASSLSAAGGNPDTQYF.

J is TRBJ2-5 and V is TRBV24-1; the match to TRBD1 covers 8 bases. The CDR3 extends over 20 amino acids. Losses at the gene ends were 1 base for V and 2 bases for J; bases not matched to a gene: 17. The germline gives CDR1 KGHDR, CDR2 SFDVKD. In DNA, the CDR3 is TGTGCCACCAGTGATTTTGCCCCGGGACAGGCCCGTTCCGGGCAAGAGACCCAGTACTTC. Its protein is CATSDFAPGQARSGQETQYF.

This clonotype was detected a few times. The J gene is TRBJ2-7, the V gene TRBV20-1; 7 bases are a match to TRBD2. The CDR3 loop spans 14 amino acids. J gave up 1 base and V 5 bases, and 8 bases lay outside the gene matches. CDR1 is DFQATT, CDR2 SNEGSKA, per germline (reference sequence). CDR3 sequence reads: CSAAPSGLSYEQYF. Written as DNA, the CDR3 is TGCAGTGCTGCCCCTAGCGGACTATCCTACGAGCAGTACTTC.